This TCR beta chain was captured in a study of blood T cell repertoires in COVID-19. V was pared by 1 base and J by 6 bases, with 13 bases between. The CDR3 sequence is 15 residues long. Germline lookup yields CDR1 SGHDT and CDR2 YYEEEE. Original handling: For nucleated cells, counts were estimated from reference gene primer amplification. The repertoire was sequenced with immunoSEQ multiplex PCR; TCRdb's copy has only in-frame clones and lacks some. V, J and clone size derive from that table, while D and trimming were established from the DNA sequence. The data show some 230,000 clones, about 80% seen once. Many counts were recorded for this clone.

The sample comprised peripheral blood. The TCR was taken from a woman aged 60-75 years with acute or convalescent COVID-19. This sequence joins TRBV5-6 and TRBJ2-2; TRBD1 might be the D (6 bases). CDR3 nucleotides: TGTGCCAGCAGCTTGACCACAGGGAGCTCCGGGGAGCTGTTTTTT. Translation gives CASSLTTGSSGELFF.